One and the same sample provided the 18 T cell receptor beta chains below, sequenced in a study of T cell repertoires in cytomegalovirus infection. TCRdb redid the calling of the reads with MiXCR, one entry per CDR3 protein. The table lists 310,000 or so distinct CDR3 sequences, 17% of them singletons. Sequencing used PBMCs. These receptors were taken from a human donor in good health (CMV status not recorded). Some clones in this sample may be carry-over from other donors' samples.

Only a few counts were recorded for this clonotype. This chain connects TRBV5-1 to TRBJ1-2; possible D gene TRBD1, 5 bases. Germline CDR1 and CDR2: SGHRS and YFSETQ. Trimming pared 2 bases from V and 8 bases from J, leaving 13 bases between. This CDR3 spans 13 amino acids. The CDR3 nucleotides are TGCGCCAGCAGCTTTGGGACTTCGGGAGGCTACACCTTC. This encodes CASSFGTSGGYTF.

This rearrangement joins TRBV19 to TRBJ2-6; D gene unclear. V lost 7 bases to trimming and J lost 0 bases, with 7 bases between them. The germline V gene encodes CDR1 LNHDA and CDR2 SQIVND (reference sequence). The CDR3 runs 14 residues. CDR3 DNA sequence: TGTGCCAGTACCGCGAACTCTGGGGCCAACGTCCTGACTTTC. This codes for CASTANSGANVLTF.

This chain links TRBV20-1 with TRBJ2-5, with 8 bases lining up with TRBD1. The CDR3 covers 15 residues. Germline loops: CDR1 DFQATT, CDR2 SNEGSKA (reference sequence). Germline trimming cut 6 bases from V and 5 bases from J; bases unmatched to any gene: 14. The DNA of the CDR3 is TGCAGTGCGATTTATCCGGGACAGGAATGGGAGACCCAGTACTTC. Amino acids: CSAIYPGQEWETQYF.

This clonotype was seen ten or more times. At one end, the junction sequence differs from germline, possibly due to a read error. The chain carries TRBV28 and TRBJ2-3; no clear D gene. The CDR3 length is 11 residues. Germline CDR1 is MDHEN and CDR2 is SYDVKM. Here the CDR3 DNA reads TGTGCCAGCAGCTTATACGATACGCAGTATTTT. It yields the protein CASSLYDTQYF. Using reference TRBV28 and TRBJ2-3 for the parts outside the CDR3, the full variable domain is DVKVTQSSRYLVKRTGEKVFLECVQDMDHENMFWYRQDPGLGLRLIYFSYDVKMKEKGDIPEGYSVSREKKERFSLILESASTNQTSMYLCASSLYDTQYFGPGTRLTVL.

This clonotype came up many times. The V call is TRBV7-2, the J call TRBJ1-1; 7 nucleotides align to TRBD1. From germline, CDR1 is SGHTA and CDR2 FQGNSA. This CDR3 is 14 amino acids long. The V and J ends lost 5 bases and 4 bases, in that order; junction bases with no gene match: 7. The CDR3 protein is CASSGRDRGTEAFF. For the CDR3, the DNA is TGTGCCAGCAGCGGCCGGGACAGAGGCACTGAAGCTTTCTTT.

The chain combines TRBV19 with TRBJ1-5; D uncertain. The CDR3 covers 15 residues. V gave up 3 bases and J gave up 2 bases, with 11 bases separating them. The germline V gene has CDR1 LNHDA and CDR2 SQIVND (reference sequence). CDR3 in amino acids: CASSMEGLGNQPQHF. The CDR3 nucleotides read TGTGCCAGTAGTATGGAGGGATTGGGCAATCAGCCCCAGCATTTT.

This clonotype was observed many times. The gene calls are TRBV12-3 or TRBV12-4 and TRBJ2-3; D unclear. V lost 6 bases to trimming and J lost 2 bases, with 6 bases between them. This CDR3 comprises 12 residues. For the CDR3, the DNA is TGTGCCAGCAGCCTACACACAGATACGCAGTATTTT. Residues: CASSLHTDTQYF.

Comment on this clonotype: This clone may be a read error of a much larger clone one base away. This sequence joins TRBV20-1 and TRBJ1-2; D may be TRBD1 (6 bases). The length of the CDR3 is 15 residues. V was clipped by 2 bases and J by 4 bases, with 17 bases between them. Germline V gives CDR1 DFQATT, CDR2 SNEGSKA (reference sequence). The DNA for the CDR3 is TGCAGTGCTAGACCCCCTGGGACAACACCCTATGGCTACACCTTC. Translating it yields CSARPPGTTPYGYTF.

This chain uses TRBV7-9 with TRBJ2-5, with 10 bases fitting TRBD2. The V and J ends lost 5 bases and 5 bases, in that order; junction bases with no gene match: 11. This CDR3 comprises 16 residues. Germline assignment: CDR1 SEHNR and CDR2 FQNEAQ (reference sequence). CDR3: CASSPHFPAGGETQYF. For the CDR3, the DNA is TGTGCCAGCAGCCCCCACTTTCCAGCGGGGGGGGAGACCCAGTACTTC. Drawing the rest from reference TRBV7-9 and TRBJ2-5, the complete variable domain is DTGVSQNPRHKITKRGQNVTFRCDPISEHNRLYWYRQTLGQGPEFLTYFQNEAQLEKSRLLSDRFSAERPKGSFSTLEIQRTEQGDSAMYLCASSPHFPAGGETQYFGPGTRLLVL.

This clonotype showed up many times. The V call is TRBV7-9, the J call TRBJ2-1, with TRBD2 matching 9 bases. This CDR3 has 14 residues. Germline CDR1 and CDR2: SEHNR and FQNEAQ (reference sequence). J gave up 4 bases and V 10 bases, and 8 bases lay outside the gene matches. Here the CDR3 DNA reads TGTGCCACCCAGCTAGCGGGGAATTACAATGAGCAGTTCTTC. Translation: CATQLAGNYNEQFF.

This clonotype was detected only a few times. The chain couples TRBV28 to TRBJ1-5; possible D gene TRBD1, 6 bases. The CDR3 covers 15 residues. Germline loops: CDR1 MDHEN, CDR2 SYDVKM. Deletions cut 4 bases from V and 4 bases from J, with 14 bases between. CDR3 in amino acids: CASSSNREGNQPQHF. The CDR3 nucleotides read TGTGCCAGCAGTTCGAACAGGGAGGGAAATCAGCCCCAGCATTTT.

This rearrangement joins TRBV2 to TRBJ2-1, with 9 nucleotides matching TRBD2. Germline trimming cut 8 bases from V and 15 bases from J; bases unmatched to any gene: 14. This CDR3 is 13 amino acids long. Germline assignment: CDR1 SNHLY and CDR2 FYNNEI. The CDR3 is CASLPLAGLFSFF. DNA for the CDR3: TGTGCCAGCCTCCCGCTAGCGGGGTTGTTCTCGTTCTTC. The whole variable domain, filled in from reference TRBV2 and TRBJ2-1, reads EPEVTQTPSHQVTQMGQEVILRCVPISNHLYFYWYRQILGQKVEFLVSFYNNEISEKSEIFDDQFSVERPDGSNFTLKIRSTKLEDSAMYFCASLPLAGLFSFFGPGTRLTVL.

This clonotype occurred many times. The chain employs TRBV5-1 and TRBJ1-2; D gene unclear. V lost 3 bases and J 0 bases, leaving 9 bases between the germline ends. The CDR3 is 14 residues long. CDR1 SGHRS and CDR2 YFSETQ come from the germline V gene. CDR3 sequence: CASSSGLANYGYTF. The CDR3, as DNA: TGCGCCAGCAGCTCCGGACTTGCTAACTATGGCTACACCTTC.

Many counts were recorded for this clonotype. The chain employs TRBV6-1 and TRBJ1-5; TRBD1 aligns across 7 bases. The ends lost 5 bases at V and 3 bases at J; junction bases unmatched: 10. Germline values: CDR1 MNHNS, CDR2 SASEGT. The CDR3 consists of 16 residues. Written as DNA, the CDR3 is TGTGCCAGCAGTAGGGAGAAGACAGGGAACAATCAGCCCCAGCATTTT. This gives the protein CASSREKTGNNQPQHF.

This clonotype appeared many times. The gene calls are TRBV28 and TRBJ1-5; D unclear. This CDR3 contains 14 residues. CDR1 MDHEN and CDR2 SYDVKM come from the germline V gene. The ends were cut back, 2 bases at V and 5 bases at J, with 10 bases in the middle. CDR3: CASSLRSGDQPQHF. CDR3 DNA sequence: TGTGCCAGCAGTTTAAGGTCCGGGGATCAGCCCCAGCATTTT.

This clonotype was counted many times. Here the CDR3 reads CASSRPGGRRETQYF. Here the CDR3 DNA reads TGTGCCAGCAGCCGTCCAGGGGGTAGGCGGGAGACCCAGTACTTC. The chain has TRBV6-2 or TRBV6-3 and TRBJ2-5, with 7 bases matching TRBD1. This CDR3 has 15 residues. The ends lost 6 bases at V and 5 bases at J; junction bases unmatched: 12. Germline V gene sequence: CDR1 MNHEY, CDR2 SVGEGT.

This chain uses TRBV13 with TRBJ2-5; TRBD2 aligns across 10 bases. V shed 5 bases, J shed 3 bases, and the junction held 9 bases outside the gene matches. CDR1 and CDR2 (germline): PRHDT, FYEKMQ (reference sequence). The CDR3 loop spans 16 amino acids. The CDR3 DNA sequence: TGTGCCAGCAGCCCCCCCAGCGGGGGGGCCGAAGAGACCCAGTACTTC. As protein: CASSPPSGGAEETQYF. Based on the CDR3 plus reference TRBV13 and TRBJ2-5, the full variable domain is AAGVIQSPRHLIKEKRETATLKCYPIPRHDTVYWYQQGPGQDPQFLISFYEKMQSDKGSIPDRFSAQQFSDYHSELNMSSLELGDSALYFCASSPPSGGAEETQYFGPGTRLLVL.

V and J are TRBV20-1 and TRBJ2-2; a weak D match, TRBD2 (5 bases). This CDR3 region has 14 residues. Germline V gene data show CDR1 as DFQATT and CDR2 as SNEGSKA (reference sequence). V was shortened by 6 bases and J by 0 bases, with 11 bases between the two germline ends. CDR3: CSARTGTNTGELFF. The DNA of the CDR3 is TGCAGTGCGCGTACCGGGACGAACACCGGGGAGCTGTTTTTT.